This T cell receptor beta chain is drawn from a study of T cells after yellow fever vaccination. In this sample, this clonotype turned up a few times. Germline-derived CDR1 and CDR2 are SGHTA and FQGNSA. The CDR3 sequence is 13 residues long. The germline V and J ends were trimmed by 7 bases and 3 bases, with 11 bases remaining between them. TCRdb reanalysed the 5' RACE reads using MiXCR and keeps one entry per CDR3 protein. The repertoire holds 200,000 to 300,000 distinct CDR3 sequences, with over 10% as singletons. The rearrangement links TRBV7-2 to TRBJ2-3; no clear D. The clonotype comes from a man younger than 40 who received the YFV17D yellow fever vaccine. The sequences come from CD4+ T cells sorted from PBMCs, collected 45 days after the yellow fever booster vaccination. Here the CDR3 DNA reads TGTGCCAGCACCGCCTTAGGGACAGATACGCAGTATTTT. This translates into CASTALGTDTQYF.